What follows describes a single TCR beta chain. This specimen belongs to a study of blood T cell repertoires in COVID-19. Turning to the study itself: Acute and convalescent COVID-19 samples came from the United States, Italy and Spain. T cells, B-cell-depleted T cells, or PBMCs supplied cDNA or gDNA.

Germline lookup yields CDR1 KGHDR and CDR2 SFDVKD. The CDR3 extends over 17 amino acids. V gave up 5 bases and J gave up 0 bases; unmatched junction bases: 9. Authors' analysis steps: Cell counts per sample came from amplifying reference gene primers. The data were produced by immunoSEQ multiplex PCR, yet TCRdb's version contains in-frame clones alone and is incomplete. V and J calls and clone size are those listed in that table; D and trimming were worked out from the DNA. Among 65,000 to 70,000 clones, 81% were seen once, and the ten largest hold roughly 8.3%. This chain uses TRBV24-1 with TRBJ2-1; 7 positions agree with TRBD2. The receptor comes from a human donor in a cohort sampled during active COVID-19. Sequences were obtained from peripheral blood. CDR3 residues: CATSGSGPSNSYNEQFF. The CDR3 DNA follows: TGTGCCACCAGTGGTAGCGGGCCCAGCAACTCCTACAATGAGCAGTTCTTC.